These 32 T cell receptor beta chains were sequenced from one sample in a study of vaccination effects on CD4 cells after COVID-19. No cognate antigen is known for these TCRs. Method: immunoSEQ multiplex PCR; TCRdb's copy keeps in-frame clones and lacks some. The data hold under 40,000 clones, with 82% observed a single time. Upon completion of 10 to 11 days in culture, CD4+ T cells were isolated. The sequences come from CD4+ T cells from PBMCs cultured without peptide, collected before COVID-19 vaccination. These receptors all come from a human donor who received a COVID-19 vaccine.

The chain has TRBV6-5 and TRBJ1-3; D is uncertain. The germline gives CDR1 MNHEY, CDR2 SVGAGI. Trimming left V 0 bases short and J 3 bases short, with 9 bases between. The CDR3 runs to 15 residues. The CDR3 sequence: CASSYSGQLGNTIYF. CDR3 nucleotides: TGTGCCAGCAGTTACTCAGGCCAGCTTGGAAACACCATATATTTT.

The gene calls are TRBV2 and TRBJ2-3; D possibly corresponds to TRBD2 (5 bases). The CDR3 contains 13 residues. Trimming took 6 bases from V and 1 from J, leaving 8 bases between them. Germline V gives CDR1 SNHLY, CDR2 FYNNEI. The chain's CDR3 is CASRVRGTDTQYF. CDR3 nucleotide sequence: TGTGCCAGCAGGGTGCGGGGCACAGATACGCAGTATTTT.

The rearrangement uses TRBV3-1 (or the pseudogene TRBV3-2) and TRBJ2-2; TRBD2 is a possible D gene (5 bases). The V end lost 3 bases, the J end lost 7 bases, and 9 bases lay between the germline ends. Per the germline V gene, CDR1 is LGHDT and CDR2 is YNNKEL (reference sequence). The CDR3 has 13 amino acids. CDR3 amino acids: CASSHDEGGELFF. The DNA for the CDR3 is TGTGCCAGCAGCCACGACGAGGGCGGGGAGCTGTTTTTT.

The chain links TRBV7-2 to TRBJ1-2, with no clear D. CDR1 SGHTA and CDR2 FQGNSA come from the germline V gene. The CDR3 consists of 11 residues. V gave up 5 bases and J gave up 3 bases, with 4 bases separating them. Here the CDR3 reads CASSQDYGYTF. CDR3 coding DNA: TGTGCCAGCAGCCAGGACTATGGCTACACCTTC.

The V and J genes are TRBV6-5 and TRBJ2-7; no firm D call. This CDR3 comprises 15 residues. Germline CDR1 MNHEY, CDR2 SVGAGI. V was cut by 6 bases and J by 3 bases, with 18 bases left in between. The CDR3 loop reads CASRMDPYTYYEQYV. Written as DNA, the CDR3 is TGTGCCAGCAGGATGGACCCATATACATACTACGAGCAGTACGTC.

This chain links TRBV28 with TRBJ1-1; D uncertain. V was shortened by 5 bases and J by 6 bases, with 19 bases between the two germline ends. The length of the CDR3 is 15 residues. CDR1 MDHEN and CDR2 SYDVKM come from the germline V gene. In nucleotides, the CDR3 is TGTGCCAGCAGTCAAATATTCCGGGGAATCGCTGAAGCTTTCTTT. Its translation is CASSQIFRGIAEAFF.

The chain joins TRBV5-5 to TRBJ2-3; TRBD2 might be the D (6 bases). Per germline, CDR1 SGHKS and CDR2 YYEKEE (reference sequence). The CDR3 loop spans 14 amino acids. The germline V and J ends were trimmed by 1 base and 4 bases, with 10 bases remaining between them. CDR3 residues: CASSLQEGPDTQYF. The CDR3, as DNA: TGTGCCAGCAGCTTGCAGGAGGGTCCAGATACGCAGTATTTT.

The chain links TRBV7-8 to TRBJ1-5, with D uncertain. The CDR3 consists of 15 residues. The germline V gene encodes CDR1 SGHVS and CDR2 FQNEAQ. With 0 bases removed from V and 1 base from J, the gap between germline ends came to 7 bases. Here the CDR3 reads CASSLAGGSNQPQHF. CDR3 nucleotides: TGTGCCAGCAGCTTAGCTGGCGGGAGCAATCAGCCCCAGCATTTT.

This clone has just one count. The V call is TRBV2, the J call TRBJ1-1; D remains ambiguous. V was clipped by 6 bases and J by 1 base, with 9 bases between them. The CDR3 loop spans 13 amino acids. Looked up from germline, CDR1 is SNHLY and CDR2 is FYNNEI. The CDR3 is CASSGRPNTEAFF. CDR3 bases: TGTGCCAGCAGCGGACGGCCGAACACTGAAGCTTTCTTT.

The chain recombines TRBV30 with TRBJ1-4; D is undetermined. V gave up 2 bases and J gave up 0 bases, with 10 bases separating them. Germline CDR1 is GTSNPN and CDR2 is SVGIG (reference sequence). This CDR3 spans 15 amino acids. CDR3 residues: CAWSRGKATNEKLFF. CDR3 nucleotides: TGTGCCTGGAGTAGAGGCAAAGCAACTAATGAAAAACTGTTTTTT. The full variable domain, with the rest looked up from reference TRBV30 and TRBJ1-4, is SQTIHQWPATLVQPVGSPLSLECTVEGTSNPNLYWYRQAAGRGLQLLFYSVGIGQISSEVPQNLSASRPQDRQFILSSKKLLLSDSGFYLCAWSRGKATNEKLFFGSGTQLSVL.

The V and J genes are TRBV6-4 and TRBJ1-2; possibly TRBD1 for D (5 bases). V dropped 0 bases and J dropped 6 bases, with 11 bases sitting between them. CDR1 is MRHNA and CDR2 is SNTAGT in the germline V gene. The CDR3 totals 14 residues. CDR3 bases: TGTGCCAGCAGTGACTCCGGGCAGGGAAATGGCTACACCTTC. It is translated as CASSDSGQGNGYTF.

This clone was counted between two and nine times. The gene calls are TRBV12-3 or TRBV12-4 and TRBJ1-6; no definite D call. V shed 6 bases and J shed 9 bases, with 9 bases lying between them. This CDR3 has 12 residues. This CDR3 is CASRFWGSPLHF. CDR3 coding DNA: TGTGCCAGCAGGTTTTGGGGTTCACCCCTCCACTTT.

This chain uses TRBV3-1 (or the pseudogene TRBV3-2) with TRBJ2-1; possibly TRBD1 or TRBD2 for D (5 bases each). The CDR3 has 13 residues. V dropped 11 bases and J dropped 7 bases, with 18 bases sitting between them. CDR1 is LGHDT, CDR2 YNNKEL, per germline (reference sequence). The CDR3 region has the DNA TGTGCCTGCCAAGCCCAGTGGGGGAATGAGCAGTTCTTC. Protein product: CACQAQWGNEQFF.

The gene calls are TRBV6-4 and TRBJ2-5; D unclear. The CDR3 sequence is 12 residues long. Trimming pared 3 bases from V and 7 bases from J, leaving 9 bases between. CDR1 and CDR2 (germline): MRHNA, SNTAGT. DNA for the CDR3: TGTGCCAGCAGTGAGGGAAGAGGGACCCAGTACTTC. This gives the protein CASSEGRGTQYF.

This clone was seen only once. The chain carries TRBV27 and TRBJ2-7, with a tentative D call TRBD2 (5 bases). The CDR3 covers 12 residues. The V end was cut by 8 bases, the J end by 6 bases, with 14 bases between. Germline CDR1 reads MNHEY; CDR2 reads SMNVEV (reference sequence). DNA for the CDR3: TGTGCCAGCCAGACTGAGGGATCCGAGCAGTACGTC. It codes for CASQTEGSEQYV.

The chain employs TRBV21-1 and TRBJ1-6. TRBV21-1 is flagged as a pseudogene. This CDR3 comprises 21 residues. CDR3 loop: CASRPVPGPPNRPSYNSPLHF. The CDR3, as DNA: TGTGCCAGCAGGCCCGTTCCGGGACCACCGAATAGACCCTCCTATAATTCACCCCTCCACTTT.

This rearrangement joins TRBV18 to TRBJ2-1; 10 bases line up with TRBD1. The CDR3 consists of 15 residues. Per germline, CDR1 KGHSH and CDR2 LQKENI. Losses at the gene ends were 6 bases for V and 6 bases for J; bases not matched to a gene: 8. CDR3 sequence: CASSHSRTGGNEQFF. The CDR3 nucleotides are TGTGCCAGCTCTCACTCGAGGACAGGGGGCAATGAGCAGTTCTTC.

V and J are TRBV11-2 and TRBJ2-2, with D perhaps matching TRBD1 or TRBD2 (5 bases each). Germline V gives CDR1 SGHAT, CDR2 FQNNGV. V was trimmed by 5 bases and J by 0 bases, leaving 13 bases between them. The CDR3 is made up of 16 amino acids. CDR3: CASSPLQGANTGELFF. For the CDR3, the DNA is TGTGCCAGCAGCCCCCTCCAGGGAGCGAACACCGGGGAGCTGTTTTTT.

This clone appeared a few times. The J gene is TRBJ2-7, the V gene TRBV7-8; 9 bases line up with TRBD2. The CDR3 totals 16 residues. Per the germline V gene, CDR1 is SGHVS and CDR2 is FQNEAQ. The J segment lost 0 bases and the V segment lost 4 bases, leaving 7 bases of the junction unmatched. As DNA, the CDR3 is TGTGCCAGCAGCTCTGGTCTAGCGGGGAACTCCTACGAGCAGTACGTC. It translates to CASSSGLAGNSYEQYV.

The rearrangement joins TRBV5-6 to TRBJ2-7; no clear D gene. The CDR3 has 12 residues. Trimming removed 1 base from V and 3 bases from J, with 5 bases in between. Germline CDR1 reads SGHDT; CDR2 reads YYEEEE. This CDR3 is CASSLSGYEQYV. The CDR3 DNA is TGTGCCAGCAGCTTGTCAGGCTACGAGCAGTACGTC.

The DNA for the CDR3 is TGTGCCAGCAGCTTGCGCCGGGACACTTATTACAATGAGCAGTTCTTC. It encodes CASSLRRDTYYNEQFF. The chain couples TRBV11-2 to TRBJ2-1; D might be TRBD1 (6 bases). This CDR3 is 16 amino acids long. The ends were cut back, 3 bases at V and 4 bases at J, with 16 bases in the middle. The germline gives CDR1 SGHAT, CDR2 FQNNGV.

CDR3 residues: CASRASSGEAEQFF. The CDR3 DNA reads TGTGCCAGCAGGGCGTCTAGCGGGGAGGCTGAGCAGTTCTTC. This sequence joins TRBV2 and TRBJ2-1; 9 positions agree with TRBD2. V lost 6 bases to trimming and J lost 9 bases; unmatched junction nucleotides: 9. This CDR3 contains 14 residues. Germline V CDR1 and CDR2: SNHLY, FYNNEI.

J is TRBJ2-3 and V is TRBV7-8; TRBD1 matches at 9 bases. Germline V lookup: CDR1 SGHVS, CDR2 FQNEAQ. Losses at the gene ends were 5 bases for V and 4 bases for J; bases not matched to a gene: 7. The CDR3 extends over 15 amino acids. The CDR3 DNA follows: TGTGCCAGCAGCATCGGACAGGGGATGCCAGATACGCAGTATTTT. Translating gives CASSIGQGMPDTQYF.

The rearrangement links TRBV4-1 to TRBJ2-1, with a weak D call TRBD1 (5 bases). The CDR3 sequence is 15 residues long. Germline values: CDR1 MGHRA, CDR2 YSYEKL. Trimming removed 8 bases at V and 4 bases at J, with 18 bases between. The CDR3 loop is CASSKRTLQYNEQFF. The CDR3 nucleotides are TGCGCCAGCTCTAAACGGACACTACAATACAATGAGCAGTTCTTC.

The rearrangement joins TRBV5-4 to TRBJ2-7; 8 nucleotides line up with TRBD1. Per the germline V gene, CDR1 is SGHNT and CDR2 is YYREEE (reference sequence). V was clipped by 5 bases and J by 1 base; unmatched bases: 8. The CDR3 runs 15 residues. The CDR3 here is CASRAGTGGSYEQYV. CDR3 nucleotides: TGTGCCAGCAGGGCCGGGACAGGCGGGTCCTACGAGCAGTACGTC.

The V gene is TRBV6-5, the J gene TRBJ1-1; D is undetermined. The CDR3 covers 13 residues. With 5 bases removed from V and 0 bases from J, the gap between germline ends came to 7 bases. Germline V lookup: CDR1 MNHEY, CDR2 SVGAGI. The DNA for the CDR3 is TGTGCCAGCAGTCCCCCGGTGAACACTGAAGCTTTCTTT. Amino acid sequence: CASSPPVNTEAFF.

The chain carries TRBV19 and TRBJ1-1; a weak D match, TRBD1 (6 bases). The V end was cut by 5 bases, the J end by 11 bases, with 15 bases between. The CDR3 contains 12 residues. Germline V gene sequence: CDR1 LNHDA, CDR2 SQIVND (reference sequence). CDR3: CASSDRGQRAFF. The DNA of the CDR3 is TGTGCCAGTAGTGATAGAGGACAGAGGGCTTTCTTT.

The chain has TRBV18 and TRBJ2-2; TRBD2 agrees at 8 bases. Trimming removed 1 base from V and 2 bases from J; junction bases left unmatched: 3. Germline V gives CDR1 KGHSH, CDR2 LQKENI. The CDR3 is 16 residues long. The DNA for the CDR3 is TGTGCCAGCTCACCACTAGCGGGGCCTAACACCGGGGAGCTGTTTTTT. Residues: CASSPLAGPNTGELFF.

V and J are TRBV30 and TRBJ2-3; 7 positions agree with TRBD1. The CDR3 loop spans 15 amino acids. J gave up 7 bases and V 2 bases, and 12 bases lay outside the gene matches. From germline, CDR1 is GTSNPN and CDR2 SVGIG (reference sequence). CDR3 sequence (DNA): TGTGCCTGGAGTCTATGGCAGGGGGACGGAAATACGCAGTATTTT. It yields the protein CAWSLWQGDGNTQYF.

V gene TRBV19 combines with J gene TRBJ2-2; perhaps TRBD1 as D (6 bases). The germline V and J ends were trimmed by 6 bases and 5 bases, with 16 bases remaining between them. Germline V gene lookup returns CDR1 LNHDA and CDR2 SQIVND (reference sequence). The CDR3 length is 15 residues. The CDR3: CASRDRDTATGELFF. The CDR3 nucleotides read TGTGCCAGTAGGGACCGGGACACGGCAACCGGGGAGCTGTTTTTT. Based on the CDR3 plus reference TRBV19 and TRBJ2-2, the full variable domain is DGGITQSPKYLFRKEGQNVTLSCEQNLNHDAMYWYRQDPGQGLRLIYYSQIVNDFQKGDIAEGYSVSREKKESFPLTVTSAQKNPTAFYLCASRDRDTATGELFFGEGSRLTVL.

The chain links TRBV18 to TRBJ2-1; a possible D gene is TRBD1 (5 bases). Deletions cut 3 bases from V and 6 bases from J, with 15 bases between. Germline V gene data show CDR1 as KGHSH and CDR2 as LQKENI. The CDR3 has 15 residues. CDR3 in DNA: TGTGCCAGCTCACCGGGGCTAGTGGAATTCAATGAGCAGTTCTTC. This codes for CASSPGLVEFNEQFF.

The chain employs TRBV28 and TRBJ1-2; 10 nucleotides line up with TRBD1. After removal of 4 bases from V and 8 bases from J, the junction contained 7 bases not matched to a gene. This CDR3 comprises 14 residues. CDR1 and CDR2 (germline): MDHEN, SYDVKM. For the CDR3, the DNA is TGTGCCAGCAGTTCGGGGACAGGGGCGAAGGGCTACACCTTC. Translated: CASSSGTGAKGYTF.